The entry that follows covers one T cell receptor beta chain sequence. V dropped 6 bases and J dropped 4 bases, with 15 bases sitting between them. Germline CDR1 KGHSH, CDR2 LQKENI. The CDR3 is 15 amino acids. This sample was included in a study of blood T cell repertoires in COVID-19. Produced via immunoSEQ multiplex PCR; TCRdb's table is partial and in-frame only. This table has about 330,000 clones, 80% to 90% appearing once. This sequence joins TRBV18 and TRBJ2-2; TRBD1 is a possible D gene (6 bases). The sample consisted of PBMCs or T cells enriched from blood (not recorded which). The sequence was collected from a woman between 18 and 29 years old who had recovered from COVID-19. CDR3 residues: CASSPMTGSTGELFF. CDR3 DNA: TGTGCCAGCTCTCCCATGACAGGATCCACCGGGGAGCTGTTTTTT.